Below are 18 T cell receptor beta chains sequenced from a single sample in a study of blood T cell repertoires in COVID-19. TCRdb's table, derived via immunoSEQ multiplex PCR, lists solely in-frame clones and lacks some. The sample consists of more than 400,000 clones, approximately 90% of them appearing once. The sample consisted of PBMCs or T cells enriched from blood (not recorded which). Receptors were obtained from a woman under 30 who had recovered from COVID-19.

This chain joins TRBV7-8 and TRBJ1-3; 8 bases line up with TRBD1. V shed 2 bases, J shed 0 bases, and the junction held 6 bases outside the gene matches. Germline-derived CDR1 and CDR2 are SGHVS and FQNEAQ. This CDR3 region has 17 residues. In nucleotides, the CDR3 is TGTGCCAGCAGCTTAAATACAGGGGGTCTCTCTGGAAACACCATATATTTT. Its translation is CASSLNTGGLSGNTIYF. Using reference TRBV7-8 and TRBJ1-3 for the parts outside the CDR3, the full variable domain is GAGVSQSPRYKVAKRGQDVALRCDPISGHVSLFWYQQALGQGPEFLTYFQNEAQLDKSGLPSDRFFAERPEGSVSTLKIQRTQQEDSAVYLCASSLNTGGLSGNTIYFGEGSWLTVV.

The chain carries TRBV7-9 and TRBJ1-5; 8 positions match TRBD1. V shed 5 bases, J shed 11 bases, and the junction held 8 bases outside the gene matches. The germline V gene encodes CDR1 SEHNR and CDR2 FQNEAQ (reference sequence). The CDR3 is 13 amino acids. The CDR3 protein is CASSPSEDRAQHF. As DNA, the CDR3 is TGTGCCAGCAGCCCGTCCGAGGACAGGGCCCAGCATTTT.

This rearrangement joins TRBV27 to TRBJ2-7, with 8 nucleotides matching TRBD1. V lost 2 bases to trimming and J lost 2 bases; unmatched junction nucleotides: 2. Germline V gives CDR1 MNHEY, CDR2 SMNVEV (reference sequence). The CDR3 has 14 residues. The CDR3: CASSLGTGAYEQYF. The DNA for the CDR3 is TGTGCCAGCAGTTTAGGGACAGGAGCCTACGAGCAGTACTTC.

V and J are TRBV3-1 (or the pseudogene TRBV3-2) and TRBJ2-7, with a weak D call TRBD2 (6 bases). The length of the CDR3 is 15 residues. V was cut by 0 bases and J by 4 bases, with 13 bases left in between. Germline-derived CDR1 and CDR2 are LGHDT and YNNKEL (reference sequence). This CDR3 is CASSQDQGLDYEQYF. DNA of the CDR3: TGTGCCAGCAGCCAAGATCAGGGACTGGATTACGAGCAGTACTTC.

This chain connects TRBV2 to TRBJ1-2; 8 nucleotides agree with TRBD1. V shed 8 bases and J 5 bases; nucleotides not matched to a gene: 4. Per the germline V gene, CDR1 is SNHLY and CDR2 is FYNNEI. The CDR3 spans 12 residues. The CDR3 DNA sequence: TGTGCCAGCCAGGACAGGGCATATGGCTACACCTTC. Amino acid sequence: CASQDRAYGYTF. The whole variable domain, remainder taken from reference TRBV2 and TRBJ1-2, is EPEVTQTPSHQVTQMGQEVILRCVPISNHLYFYWYRQILGQKVEFLVSFYNNEISEKSEIFDDQFSVERPDGSNFTLKIRSTKLEDSAMYFCASQDRAYGYTFGSGTRLTVV.

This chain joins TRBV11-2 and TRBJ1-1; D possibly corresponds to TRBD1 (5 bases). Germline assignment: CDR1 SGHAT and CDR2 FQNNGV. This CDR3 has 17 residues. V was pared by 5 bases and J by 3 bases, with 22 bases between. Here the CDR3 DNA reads TGTGCCAGCAGCAATCTGGGGCAGGGAAGGAGGGACACTGAAGCTTTCTTT. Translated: CASSNLGQGRRDTEAFF.

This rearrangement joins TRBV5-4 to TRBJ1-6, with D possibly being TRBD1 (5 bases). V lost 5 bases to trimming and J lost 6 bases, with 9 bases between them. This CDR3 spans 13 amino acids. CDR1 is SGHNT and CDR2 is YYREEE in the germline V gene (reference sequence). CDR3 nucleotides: TGTGCCAGCAGTACGGACATTAATTCACCCCTCCACTTT. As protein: CASSTDINSPLHF.

CDR3 nucleotides: TGTGCCAGCAGCTTAGCGCTGGGGGCACACTATGGCTACACCTTC. It codes for CASSLALGAHYGYTF. The chain uses TRBV7-2 and TRBJ1-2, with D tentatively TRBD1 (6 bases). Deletions cut 0 bases from V and 3 bases from J, with 11 bases between. The CDR3 contains 15 residues. CDR1 and CDR2 from the germline V gene are SGHTA and FQGNSA.

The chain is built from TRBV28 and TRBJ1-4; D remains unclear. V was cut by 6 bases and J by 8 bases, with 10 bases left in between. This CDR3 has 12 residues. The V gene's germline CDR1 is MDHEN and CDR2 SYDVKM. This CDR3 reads CASSLREEKLFF. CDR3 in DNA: TGTGCCAGCAGCCTCCGGGAGGAAAAACTGTTTTTT.

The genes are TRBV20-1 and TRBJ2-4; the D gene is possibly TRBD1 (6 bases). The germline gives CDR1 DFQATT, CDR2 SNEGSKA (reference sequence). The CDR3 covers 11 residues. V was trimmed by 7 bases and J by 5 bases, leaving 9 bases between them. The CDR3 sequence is CSGTDQNIQYF. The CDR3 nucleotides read TGCAGTGGGACAGATCAAAACATTCAGTACTTC.

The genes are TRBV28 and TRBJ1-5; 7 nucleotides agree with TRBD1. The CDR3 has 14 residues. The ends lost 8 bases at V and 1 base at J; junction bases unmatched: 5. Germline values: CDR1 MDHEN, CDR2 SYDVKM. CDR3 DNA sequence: TGTGCCAGCCAATCAGGGGGGAGCAATCAGCCCCAGCATTTT. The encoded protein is CASQSGGSNQPQHF. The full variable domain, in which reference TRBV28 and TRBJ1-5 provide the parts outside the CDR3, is DVKVTQSSRYLVKRTGEKVFLECVQDMDHENMFWYRQDPGLGLRLIYFSYDVKMKEKGDIPEGYSVSREKKERFSLILESASTNQTSMYLCASQSGGSNQPQHFGDGTRLSIL.

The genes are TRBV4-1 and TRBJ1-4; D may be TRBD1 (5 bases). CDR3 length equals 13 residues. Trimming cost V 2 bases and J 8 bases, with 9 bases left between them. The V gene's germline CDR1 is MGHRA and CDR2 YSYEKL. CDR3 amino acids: CASSQWEGEKLFF. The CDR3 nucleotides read TGCGCCAGCAGCCAATGGGAGGGGGAAAAACTGTTTTTT.

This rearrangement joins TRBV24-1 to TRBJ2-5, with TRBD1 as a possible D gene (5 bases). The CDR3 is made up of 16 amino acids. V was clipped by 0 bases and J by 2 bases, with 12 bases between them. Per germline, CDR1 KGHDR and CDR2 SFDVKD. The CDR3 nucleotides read TGTGCCACCAGTGATTTGAAGGCGGCAGGGCAAGAGACCCAGTACTTC. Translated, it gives CATSDLKAAGQETQYF.

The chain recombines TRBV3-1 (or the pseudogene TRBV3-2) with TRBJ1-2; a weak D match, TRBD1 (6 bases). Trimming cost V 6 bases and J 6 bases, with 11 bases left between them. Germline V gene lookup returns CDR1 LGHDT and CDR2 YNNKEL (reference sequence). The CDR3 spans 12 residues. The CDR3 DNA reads TGTGCCAGCAGTCTTTACAGGGATGGCTACACCTTC. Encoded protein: CASSLYRDGYTF.

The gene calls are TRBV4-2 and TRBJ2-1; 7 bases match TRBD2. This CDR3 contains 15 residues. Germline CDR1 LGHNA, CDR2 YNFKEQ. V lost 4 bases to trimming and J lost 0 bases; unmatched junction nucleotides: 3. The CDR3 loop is CASSPSGVSYNEQFF. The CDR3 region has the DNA TGTGCCAGCAGCCCGAGCGGGGTCTCCTACAATGAGCAGTTCTTC.

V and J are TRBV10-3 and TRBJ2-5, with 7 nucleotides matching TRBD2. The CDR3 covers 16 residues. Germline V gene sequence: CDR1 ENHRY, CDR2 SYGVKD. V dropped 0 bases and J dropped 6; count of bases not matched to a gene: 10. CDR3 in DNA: TGTGCCATCAGTGAGTCGAGAGCGGGGCCCCTAAAGACCCAGTACTTC. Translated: CAISESRAGPLKTQYF.

The DNA for the CDR3 is TGTGCCAGCAGCTTTTATGGGGGCCACGAGGGCACCGGGGAGCTGTTTTTT. This codes for CASSFYGGHEGTGELFF. The gene calls are TRBV11-2 and TRBJ2-2; a possible D gene is TRBD1 (6 bases). Germline lookup yields CDR1 SGHAT and CDR2 FQNNGV. This CDR3 comprises 17 residues. Trimming left V 3 bases short and J 4 bases short, with 18 bases between.

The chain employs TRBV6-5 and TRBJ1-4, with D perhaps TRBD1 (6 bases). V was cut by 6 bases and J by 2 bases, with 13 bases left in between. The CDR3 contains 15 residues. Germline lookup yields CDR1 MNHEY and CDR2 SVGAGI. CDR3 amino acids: CASRTGTNTNEKLFF. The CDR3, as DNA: TGTGCCAGCAGAACGGGGACAAATACTAATGAAAAACTGTTTTTT.